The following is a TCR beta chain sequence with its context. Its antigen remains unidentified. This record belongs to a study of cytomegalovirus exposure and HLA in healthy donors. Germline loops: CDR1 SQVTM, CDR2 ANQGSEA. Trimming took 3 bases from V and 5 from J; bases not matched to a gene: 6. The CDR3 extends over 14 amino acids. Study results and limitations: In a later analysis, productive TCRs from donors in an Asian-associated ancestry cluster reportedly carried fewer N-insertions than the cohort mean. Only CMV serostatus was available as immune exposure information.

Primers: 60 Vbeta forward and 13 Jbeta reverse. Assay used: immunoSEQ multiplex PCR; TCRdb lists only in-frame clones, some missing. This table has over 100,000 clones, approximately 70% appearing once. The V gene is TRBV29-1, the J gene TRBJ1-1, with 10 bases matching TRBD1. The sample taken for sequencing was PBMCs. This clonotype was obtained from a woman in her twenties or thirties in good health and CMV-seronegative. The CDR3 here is CSVDLGQGITEAFF. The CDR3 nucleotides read TGCAGCGTTGACCTGGGACAGGGGATAACTGAAGCTTTCTTT.